The 15 T cell receptor beta chains presented below share a single source sample, sequenced in a study of T cell responses to AZD1222 COVID-19 vaccine. The assay was immunoSEQ multiplex PCR, and TCRdb's table has in-frame clones only and misses some. The profile shows 95,000 to 150,000 clones, about 90% of them singletons. This specimen consisted of peripheral blood, obtained on day 0 of AZD1222 vaccination. These receptors all come from an adult in good health.

This chain joins TRBV11-2 and TRBJ2-5, with 13 nucleotides matching TRBD2. Germline V gene data show CDR1 as SGHAT and CDR2 as FQNNGV. The J segment lost 5 bases and the V segment lost 6 bases, leaving 6 bases of the junction unmatched. The CDR3 spans 15 residues. The CDR3 DNA is TGTGCCAGCAGTTTCGGGACTAGCGGGATTGAGACCCAGTACTTC. It translates to CASSFGTSGIETQYF.

This chain joins TRBV5-1 and TRBJ1-1; no clear D. Germline-derived CDR1 and CDR2 are SGHRS and YFSETQ. Deletions cut 0 bases from V and 4 bases from J, with 7 bases between. CDR3 length: 13 amino acids. Here the CDR3 reads CASSLGGSTEAFF. The CDR3 DNA sequence: TGCGCCAGCAGCTTGGGGGGATCCACTGAAGCTTTCTTT.

This chain links TRBV12-3 or TRBV12-4 with TRBJ1-5; D call uncertain. This CDR3 has 12 residues. Trimming left V 2 bases short and J 7 bases short, with 6 bases between. The CDR3 coding sequence is TGTGCCAGCAGTTTAATCGGGCAGCCCCAGCATTTT. Its translation: CASSLIGQPQHF.

The chain is built from TRBV11-2 and TRBJ1-4, with a weak D call TRBD1 (5 bases). CDR1 SGHAT and CDR2 FQNNGV come from the germline V gene. The V end lost 1 base, the J end lost 9 bases, and 18 bases lay between the germline ends. This CDR3 has 16 residues. CDR3 region: CASSLVRGWGGQKLFF. In DNA form, the CDR3 reads TGTGCCAGCAGCTTAGTGAGGGGTTGGGGAGGACAAAAACTGTTTTTT.

The chain is built from TRBV15 and TRBJ1-4; 10 positions agree with TRBD1. This CDR3 has 16 amino acids. The trim removed 5 bases at V and 6 bases at J, leaving 9 bases unmatched. Germline values: CDR1 LNHNV, CDR2 YYDKDF (reference sequence). CDR3 DNA sequence: TGTGCCACCAGCCTTCCAACCGGGACAGGGGATGAAAAACTGTTTTTT. This translates into CATSLPTGTGDEKLFF.

The chain couples TRBV19 to TRBJ2-1; 16 bases line up with TRBD2. The CDR3 is made up of 15 amino acids. V trimming: 8 bases; J trimming: 5 bases; junction bases outside the gene matches: 3. The germline V gene has CDR1 LNHDA and CDR2 SQIVND (reference sequence). CDR3 residues: CASGTSGRVNNEQFF. The CDR3 DNA reads as TGTGCCAGTGGGACTAGCGGGAGGGTCAACAATGAGCAGTTCTTC. Variable domain in full (rest from reference TRBV19 and TRBJ2-1): DGGITQSPKYLFRKEGQNVTLSCEQNLNHDAMYWYRQDPGQGLRLIYYSQIVNDFQKGDIAEGYSVSREKKESFPLTVTSAQKNPTAFYLCASGTSGRVNNEQFFGPGTRLTVL.

The chain links TRBV5-1 to TRBJ2-2; TRBD2 matches 13 bases. Germline lookup yields CDR1 SGHRS and CDR2 YFSETQ. This CDR3 has 15 residues. J lost 3 bases, V lost 7 bases, and 3 bases had no gene match. The CDR3 bases are TGCGCCAGCGGAGGACTAGCGGGAGACACCGGGGAGCTGTTTTTT. The encoded protein is CASGGLAGDTGELFF. The full variable domain, with the rest looked up from reference TRBV5-1 and TRBJ2-2, is KAGVTQTPRYLIKTRGQQVTLSCSPISGHRSVSWYQQTPGQGLQFLFEYFSETQRNKGNFPGRFSGRQFSNSRSEMNVSTLELGDSALYLCASGGLAGDTGELFFGEGSRLTVL.

The V and J genes are TRBV29-1 and TRBJ1-1, with D maybe TRBD1 (6 bases). The germline V and J ends were trimmed by 4 bases and 8 bases, with 11 bases remaining between them. CDR3 length: 11 residues. Germline CDR1 is SQVTM and CDR2 is ANQGSEA. This CDR3 is CSVANGGEAFF. The DNA for the CDR3 is TGCAGCGTTGCCAACGGGGGCGAAGCTTTCTTT.

As concerns this clone: The same CDR3 can be traced to other DNA sequences in this sample. The rearrangement links TRBV3-1 (or the pseudogene TRBV3-2) to TRBJ2-1; 9 bases map to TRBD2. The CDR3 is 14 amino acids. V shed 1 base and J 10 bases; nucleotides not matched to a gene: 5. Germline V gene data show CDR1 as LGHDT and CDR2 as YNNKEL (reference sequence). Here the CDR3 DNA reads TGTGCCAGCAGCCAAGTAACAGCGGGGGGAGAGCAGTTCTTC. Residues: CASSQVTAGGEQFF.

The V and J genes are TRBV19 and TRBJ1-2; D possibly corresponds to TRBD1 (6 bases). Looked up from germline, CDR1 is LNHDA and CDR2 is SQIVND (reference sequence). Trimming pared 5 bases from V and 0 bases from J, leaving 16 bases between. The CDR3 contains 16 residues. The CDR3 reads CASSPEVRGANYGYTF. The CDR3 DNA sequence: TGTGCCAGTAGTCCCGAAGTGAGGGGGGCTAACTATGGCTACACCTTC.

The chain couples TRBV25-1 to TRBJ1-4; D is uncertain. The CDR3 loop spans 15 amino acids. The V end lost 4 bases, the J end lost 5 bases, and 14 bases lay between the germline ends. The germline gives CDR1 MGHDK, CDR2 SYGVNS. The CDR3 loop reads CASSGLGGRNEKLFF. The DNA for the CDR3 is TGTGCCAGCAGTGGCCTGGGCGGTAGAAATGAAAAACTGTTTTTT.

This chain connects TRBV30 to TRBJ1-6; no clear D. The CDR3 runs to 12 residues. Looked up from germline, CDR1 is GTSNPN and CDR2 is SVGIG (reference sequence). Trimming removed 6 bases from V and 8 bases from J, with 11 bases in between. CDR3 in DNA: TGTGCCTGTTCAGCGGTGGATTCACCCCTCCACTTT. Translation: CACSAVDSPLHF.

The rearrangement uses TRBV2 and TRBJ1-6, with 7 bases lining up with TRBD1. The CDR3 has 14 residues. J gave up 6 bases and V 5 bases, and 4 bases lay outside the gene matches. The germline V gene has CDR1 SNHLY and CDR2 FYNNEI. CDR3 nucleotide sequence: TGTGCCAGCAGTCGGACAGGCCGTAATTCACCCCTCCACTTT. Amino acid sequence: CASSRTGRNSPLHF.

This clone was picked up a small number of times. The rearrangement uses TRBV3-1 (or the pseudogene TRBV3-2) and TRBJ2-1, with D unresolved. This CDR3 has 12 residues. V was shortened by 0 bases and J by 8 bases, with 5 bases between the two germline ends. Looked up from germline, CDR1 is LGHDT and CDR2 is YNNKEL (reference sequence). Written as DNA, the CDR3 is TGTGCCAGCAGCCAAGAGCAGTATGAGCAGTTCTTC. Protein: CASSQEQYEQFF.

This chain uses TRBV18 with TRBJ1-4, with 7 positions matching TRBD1. The CDR3 runs to 15 residues. CDR1 is KGHSH, CDR2 LQKENI, per germline. Trimming cost V 4 bases and J 8 bases; bases outside gene matches: 10. CDR3 bases: TGTGCCAGCTCACAAGACAGGGTGCAGGTCGAAAAACTGTTTTTT. Protein product: CASSQDRVQVEKLFF.